This T cell receptor (beta chain) was recorded in a study of PD-L1 blockade in urothelial cancer. Study overall: Patients, treated from about 2014 onward, received atezolizumab 1,200 mg intravenously every 3 weeks. Patients had received 0 to 3 prior chemotherapy regimens.

The sample's time point: pretreatment peripheral blood. Study-wide points: The study found that durable-benefit patients expanded tumor-associated blood clones more at 3 weeks.

Regarding this clone: Its antigen is unknown.

TCRdb's copy holds only in-frame clones and misses some; the assay was immunoSEQ multiplex PCR. The data hold 35,000 or so clones, with around 82% observed a single time. The sequences come from PBMCs, collected around atezolizumab (anti-PD-L1) treatment. This TCR came from a man in his 60s with urothelial cancer.

DNA for the CDR3: TGTGCCAGCAGCTTGTGGGGTAGCGGGACCGGGGAGCTGTTTTTT. This codes for CASSLWGSGTGELFF. The rearrangement uses TRBV5-4 and TRBJ2-2; 7 bases are shared with TRBD2. After removal of 1 base from V and 5 bases from J, the junction contained 5 bases not matched to a gene. CDR3 size: 15 residues. Germline V gives CDR1 SGHNT, CDR2 YYREEE (reference sequence). Based on the CDR3 plus reference TRBV5-4 and TRBJ2-2, the full variable domain is ETGVTQSPTHLIKTRGQQVTLRCSSQSGHNTVSWYQQALGQGPQFIFQYYREEENGRGNFPPRFSGLQFPNYSSELNVNALELDDSALYLCASSLWGSGTGELFFGEGSRLTVL.